Below are 25 T cell receptor beta chains sequenced from a single sample in a study of blood T cell repertoires in COVID-19. Assay: immunoSEQ multiplex PCR; the TCRdb copy retains only in-frame clones and omits some. Of 270,000 or so clones in the sample, about 80% were seen once. Sequencing was carried out using PBMCs or T cells enriched from blood (not recorded which). The source of these receptors is a man between 50 and 59 years old who had recovered from COVID-19.

This chain uses TRBV9 with TRBJ2-3; TRBD1 matches at 7 bases. Germline V gene sequence: CDR1 SGDLS, CDR2 YYNGEE. After removal of 0 bases from V and 2 bases from J, the junction contained 6 bases not matched to a gene. This CDR3 comprises 16 residues. Here the CDR3 DNA reads TGTGCCAGCAGCGTAGGTGGCGGACAGGTCACAGATACGCAGTATTTT. It encodes CASSVGGGQVTDTQYF.

This chain's CDR3 is CASSRRGVTGQPQHF. CDR3 nucleotide sequence: TGTGCCAGCAGCCGGCGGGGGGTGACGGGGCAGCCCCAGCATTTT. The chain employs TRBV5-6 and TRBJ1-5, with D maybe TRBD1 (5 bases). The CDR3 is made up of 15 amino acids. CDR1 and CDR2 from the germline V gene are SGHDT and YYEEEE. Trimming stripped 4 bases from V and 7 bases from J, with 18 bases between.

The J gene is TRBJ2-2, the V gene TRBV30; tentatively, D is TRBD2 (6 bases). Germline CDR1 is GTSNPN and CDR2 is SVGIG (reference sequence). The CDR3 has 14 residues. The V end was cut by 0 bases, the J end by 6 bases, with 11 bases between. CDR3 in amino acids: CAWSVRRGAGELFF. For the CDR3, the DNA is TGTGCCTGGAGTGTAAGGCGGGGCGCCGGGGAGCTGTTTTTT.

The J gene is TRBJ2-2, the V gene TRBV5-8; the match to TRBD1 covers 7 bases. The V segment lost 1 base and the J segment 3 bases; nucleotides outside the gene matches: 3. The CDR3 has 15 residues. Germline-derived CDR1 and CDR2 are SGHTS and YDEGEE. The CDR3 DNA follows: TGTGCCAGCAGCTTGCTGGGACAGCACACCGGGGAGCTGTTTTTT. Amino acid sequence: CASSLLGQHTGELFF.

The chain carries TRBV18 and TRBJ1-2; perhaps TRBD1 as D (5 bases). V was shortened by 2 bases and J by 6 bases, with 13 bases between the two germline ends. This CDR3 comprises 14 residues. Germline V gene lookup returns CDR1 KGHSH and CDR2 LQKENI. The CDR3 protein is CASSPKIGGDGYTF. For the CDR3, the DNA is TGTGCCAGCTCACCAAAGATAGGAGGGGATGGCTACACCTTC.

The chain recombines TRBV5-1 with TRBJ2-5; 7 nucleotides align to TRBD1. The CDR3 runs to 16 residues. Germline V gene lookup returns CDR1 SGHRS and CDR2 YFSETQ. J was trimmed by 4 bases and V by 0 bases; bases with no gene match: 9. The CDR3 DNA sequence: TGCGCCAGCAGCTTGGCGAACGCAGGGGGTCGAGAGACCCAGTACTTC. It codes for CASSLANAGGRETQYF.

This sequence joins TRBV18 and TRBJ1-1; possibly TRBD1 for D (6 bases). V was trimmed by 4 bases and J by 3 bases, leaving 18 bases between them. CDR1 is KGHSH and CDR2 is LQKENI in the germline V gene. The CDR3 length is 16 residues. The CDR3 bases are TGTGCCAGCTCACTCCTTTACAGGGTGTATGACACTGAAGCTTTCTTT. As protein: CASSLLYRVYDTEAFF.

This chain links TRBV7-9 with TRBJ1-1, with TRBD1 matching over 9 bases. The CDR3 runs 13 residues. Germline V gene lookup returns CDR1 SEHNR and CDR2 FQNEAQ (reference sequence). J was trimmed by 0 bases and V by 8 bases; bases with no gene match: 1. As DNA, the CDR3 is TGTGCCAGCCGACAGGGGGTGAACACTGAAGCTTTCTTT. The encoded protein is CASRQGVNTEAFF.

The V gene is TRBV10-3, the J gene TRBJ1-5, with 9 bases lining up with TRBD1. The length of the CDR3 is 16 residues. CDR1 and CDR2 from the germline V gene are ENHRY and SYGVKD. The trim removed 5 bases at V and 3 bases at J, leaving 8 bases unmatched. The CDR3 is CAISHGTGLPNQPQHF. The CDR3 DNA sequence: TGTGCCATCAGTCACGGGACAGGGTTGCCCAATCAGCCCCAGCATTTT.

The chain joins TRBV19 to TRBJ1-6; D might be TRBD1 (5 bases). Germline CDR1 LNHDA, CDR2 SQIVND (reference sequence). The CDR3 consists of 15 residues. V lost 6 bases and J lost 8, with 17 bases in between. The CDR3 region is CASRVGQGRHSPLHF. CDR3 DNA: TGTGCCAGTAGGGTGGGCCAGGGAAGACATTCACCCCTCCACTTT.

The J gene is TRBJ2-5, the V gene TRBV19; D perhaps matches TRBD1 (6 bases). Germline values: CDR1 LNHDA, CDR2 SQIVND (reference sequence). The V and J ends lost 4 bases and 4 bases respectively, with 25 bases between them. The CDR3 has 18 amino acids. The CDR3 spells CASSTLLPGTPERETQYF. For the CDR3, the DNA is TGTGCCAGTAGTACTCTTCTTCCCGGGACACCCGAACGAGAGACCCAGTACTTC.

The V gene is TRBV6-5, the J gene TRBJ1-2; TRBD1 matches at 10 bases. The CDR3 sequence is 15 residues long. J was trimmed by 5 bases and V by 2 bases; bases with no gene match: 5. Germline V gene data show CDR1 as MNHEY and CDR2 as SVGAGI. As DNA, the CDR3 is TGTGCCAGCAGTTACGGCCGGGACAGGGGATATGGCTACACCTTC. It yields the protein CASSYGRDRGYGYTF.

This clone has more than one count but fewer than ten. The rearrangement joins TRBV18 to TRBJ2-4, with TRBD1 matching 8 bases. J lost 7 bases, V lost 2 bases, and 4 bases had no gene match. Germline CDR1 reads KGHSH; CDR2 reads LQKENI. The length of the CDR3 is 14 residues. The CDR3 is CASSPGQGTNIQYF. The DNA for the CDR3 is TGTGCCAGCTCACCAGGACAGGGTACGAACATTCAGTACTTC.

The sample holds one count of this clone. The V call is TRBV10-3, the J call TRBJ2-2; a possible D gene is TRBD1 (5 bases). Trimming took off 3 bases at V and 0 bases at J, with 8 bases between the two ends. CDR3 length: 15 residues. CDR1 and CDR2 (germline): ENHRY, SYGVKD. CDR3 residues: CAISDSRANTGELFF. Written as DNA, the CDR3 is TGTGCCATCAGTGATTCCAGGGCGAACACCGGGGAGCTGTTTTTT.

In DNA form, the CDR3 reads TGCAGCGTTGAACGGCGCGGGGGGGGTTCCTACGAGCAGTACTTC. Translated, it gives CSVERRGGGSYEQYF. The chain combines TRBV29-1 with TRBJ2-7, with TRBD2 identical over 9 bases. The CDR3 extends over 15 amino acids. Germline CDR1 and CDR2: SQVTM and ANQGSEA. The V and J ends lost 2 bases and 1 base, in that order; junction bases with no gene match: 6.

The CDR3 loop reads CASSQELTGLGEQYF. DNA for the CDR3: TGTGCCAGCAGCCAAGAGCTGACAGGGTTGGGCGAGCAGTACTTC. The chain joins TRBV3-1 (or the pseudogene TRBV3-2) to TRBJ2-7; 7 positions match TRBD1. This CDR3 spans 15 amino acids. The V gene end was trimmed by 0 bases and the J gene end by 6 bases; junction bases not matched to a gene: 8. Germline V lookup: CDR1 LGHDT, CDR2 YNNKEL (reference sequence).

The chain has TRBV18 and TRBJ2-3; 8 bases align to TRBD2. The V and J ends lost 6 bases and 2 bases, in that order; junction bases with no gene match: 13. This CDR3 contains 17 residues. The germline V gene has CDR1 KGHSH and CDR2 LQKENI. The CDR3: CASSPRQAGASTDTQYF. The CDR3 DNA is TGTGCCAGCTCCCCTCGACAAGCGGGGGCCTCCACAGATACGCAGTATTTT.

V and J are TRBV5-4 and TRBJ2-5, with 8 positions matching TRBD1. Losses at the gene ends were 1 base for V and 5 bases for J; bases not matched to a gene: 4. Germline values: CDR1 SGHNT, CDR2 YYREEE (reference sequence). This CDR3 has 14 residues. This chain's CDR3 is CASSLPGGGETQYF. The CDR3 DNA reads as TGTGCCAGCAGCTTGCCAGGGGGCGGTGAGACCCAGTACTTC.

The V gene is TRBV19, the J gene TRBJ2-5; D is unclear. The V and J ends lost 4 bases and 3 bases respectively, with 6 bases between them. Germline lookup yields CDR1 LNHDA and CDR2 SQIVND (reference sequence). The CDR3 is 12 residues long. The CDR3: CASSNREETQYF. Written as DNA, the CDR3 is TGTGCCAGTAGTAACAGAGAAGAGACCCAGTACTTC.

This sequence joins TRBV2 and TRBJ2-1; 8 bases fit TRBD1. Germline V gene lookup returns CDR1 SNHLY and CDR2 FYNNEI. CDR3 length equals 14 residues. V dropped 11 bases and J dropped 0; count of bases not matched to a gene: 6. CDR3 residues: CAFPGGASYNEQFF. CDR3 sequence (DNA): TGTGCCTTTCCAGGGGGCGCCTCCTACAATGAGCAGTTCTTC.

V and J are TRBV2 and TRBJ2-6, with D unclear. The V end was cut by 9 bases, the J end by 0 bases, with 9 bases between. The CDR3 is 14 residues long. CDR1 and CDR2 (germline): SNHLY, FYNNEI. The CDR3 nucleotides read TGTGCCAGGCCGGTCCGCTCTGGGGCCAACGTCCTGACTTTC. Protein product: CARPVRSGANVLTF.

The chain is built from TRBV5-1 and TRBJ2-7, with 8 bases aligning to TRBD2. V lost 4 bases, J lost 0 bases, and 6 bases stayed unmatched. Germline V gene sequence: CDR1 SGHRS, CDR2 YFSETQ. CDR3 length: 15 amino acids. The CDR3: CASSLGAGASYEQYF. The CDR3 region has the DNA TGCGCCAGCAGCCTAGGAGCGGGGGCCTCCTACGAGCAGTACTTC.

The V and J genes are TRBV18 and TRBJ1-3, with 8 bases fitting TRBD1. Germline lookup yields CDR1 KGHSH and CDR2 LQKENI. V shed 3 bases and J 3 bases; nucleotides not matched to a gene: 7. The CDR3 length is 16 residues. CDR3 amino acids: CASSPPTGEVGNTIYF. For the CDR3, the DNA is TGTGCCAGCTCACCCCCGACAGGGGAGGTTGGAAACACCATATATTTT.

This rearrangement joins TRBV2 to TRBJ2-3; TRBD1 agrees at 8 bases. The CDR3 runs to 13 residues. Germline CDR1 reads SNHLY; CDR2 reads FYNNEI. With 9 bases clipped from V and 1 base from J, the junction kept 3 bases outside the gene matches. The CDR3 region has the DNA TGTGCCAGACAGGGGGAGGGCACAGATACGCAGTATTTT. It translates to CARQGEGTDTQYF.

The gene calls are TRBV2 and TRBJ1-6, with 8 positions matching TRBD1. Trimming cost V 4 bases and J 4 bases; bases outside gene matches: 6. Per the germline V gene, CDR1 is SNHLY and CDR2 is FYNNEI. CDR3 length equals 16 residues. The CDR3 here is CASSATGGAYNSPLHF. The CDR3 bases are TGTGCCAGCAGTGCAACAGGGGGGGCTTATAATTCACCCCTCCACTTT.